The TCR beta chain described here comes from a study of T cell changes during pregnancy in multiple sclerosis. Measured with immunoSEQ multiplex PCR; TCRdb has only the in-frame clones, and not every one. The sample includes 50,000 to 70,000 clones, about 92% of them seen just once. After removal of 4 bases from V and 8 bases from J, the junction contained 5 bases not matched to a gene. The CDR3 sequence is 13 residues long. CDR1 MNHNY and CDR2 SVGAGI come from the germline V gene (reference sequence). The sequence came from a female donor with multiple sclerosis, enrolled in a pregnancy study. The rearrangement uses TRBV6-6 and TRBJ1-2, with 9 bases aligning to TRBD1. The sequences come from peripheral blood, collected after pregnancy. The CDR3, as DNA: TGTGCCAGCAGTTGGGACAGGGTGCAGGGCTACACCTTC. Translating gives CASSWDRVQGYTF.